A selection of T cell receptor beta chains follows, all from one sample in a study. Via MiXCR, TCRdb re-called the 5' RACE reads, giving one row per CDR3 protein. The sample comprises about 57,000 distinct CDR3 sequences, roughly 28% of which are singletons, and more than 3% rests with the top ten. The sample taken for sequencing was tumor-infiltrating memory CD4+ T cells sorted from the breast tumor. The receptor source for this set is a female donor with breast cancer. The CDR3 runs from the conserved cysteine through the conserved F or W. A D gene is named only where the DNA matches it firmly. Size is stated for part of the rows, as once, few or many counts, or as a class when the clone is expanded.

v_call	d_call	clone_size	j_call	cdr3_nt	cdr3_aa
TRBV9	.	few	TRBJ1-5	TGTGCCAGCAGCGCAGGACTGAGCAATCAGCCCCAGCATTTT	CASSAGLSNQPQHF
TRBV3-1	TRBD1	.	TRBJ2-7	TGTGCCAGCAGCCCCATCGGACAGGGGAACTCCTACGAGCAGTACTTC	CASSPIGQGNSYEQYF
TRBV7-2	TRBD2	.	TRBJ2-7	TGTGCCAGCAGCTCAAAGCGGGGATACTACGAGCAGTACTTC	CASSSKRGYYEQYF
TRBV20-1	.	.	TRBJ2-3	TGCAGTGCTAGAGATCGGCTCCATCTTCCCACAGATACGCAGTATTTT	CSARDRLHLPTDTQYF
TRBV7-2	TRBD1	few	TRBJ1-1	TGTGCCAGCAGCTCACAGGGGAGGGGGAACACTGAAGCTTTCTTT	CASSSQGRGNTEAFF
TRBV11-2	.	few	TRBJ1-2	TGTGCCAGCAGCTTAGGTTCTTGGGGTACTAACTATGGCTACACCTTC	CASSLGSWGTNYGYTF
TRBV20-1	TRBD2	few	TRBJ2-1	TGCAGTGTACCGGGACTAAACAATGAGCAGTTCTTC	CSVPGLNNEQFF
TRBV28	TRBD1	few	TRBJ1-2	TGTGCCAGCAGTCACCGGCCGGACAGGGGTTATGGCTACACCTTC	CASSHRPDRGYGYTF
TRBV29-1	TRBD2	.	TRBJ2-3	TGCAGCGTGTGGACTAGCGGGAGGGAAAGCACAGATACGCAGTATTTT	CSVWTSGRESTDTQYF
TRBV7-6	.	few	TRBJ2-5	TGTGCCAGCAGCCCTAACCTTAGCGGAGAGACCCAGTACTTC	CASSPNLSGETQYF
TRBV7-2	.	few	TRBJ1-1	TGTGCCAGCAGCTTAGATCGGATGGCGGGCACTGAAGCTTTCTTT	CASSLDRMAGTEAFF
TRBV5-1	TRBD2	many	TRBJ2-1	TGCGCCAGCAGCTCGACTAGCGGGAGTGGGAGGTCCTACAATGAGCAGTTCTTC	CASSSTSGSGRSYNEQFF
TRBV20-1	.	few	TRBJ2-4	TGCAGTGCTAGAGATCCCGGGGACACCGGCATTCAGTACTTC	CSARDPGDTGIQYF
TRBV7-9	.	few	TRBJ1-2	TGTGCCAGCAGCTTATGGGGCGATGGCTACACCTTC	CASSLWGDGYTF
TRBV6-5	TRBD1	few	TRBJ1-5	TGTGCCAGCAGCTTTGACAGGGCAGGACAGCCCCAGCATTTT	CASSFDRAGQPQHF
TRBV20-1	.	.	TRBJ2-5	TGCAGTGCTAGAGTGGGCGGTGCGGCAGGGGAGACCCAGTACTTC	CSARVGGAAGETQYF
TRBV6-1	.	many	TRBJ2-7	TGTGCCAGCAGTGAAAATCCGGCAGGATCCTACGAGCAGTACTTC	CASSENPAGSYEQYF
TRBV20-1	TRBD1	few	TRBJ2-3	TGCAGTGCTAGCGATCCGGGACAGGGGAGAGATACGCAGTATTTT	CSASDPGQGRDTQYF
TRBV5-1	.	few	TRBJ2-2	TGCGCCAGCAGCCCGACAGGGAACACCGGGGAGCTGTTTTTT	CASSPTGNTGELFF
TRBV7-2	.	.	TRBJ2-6	TGTGCCAGCAGCGCCGCATCGGGGGCCAACGTCCTGACTTTC	CASSAASGANVLTF
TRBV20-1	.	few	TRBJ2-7	TGCAGTGCTAGAGGTTCAGGTAGCGGCTACGAGCAGTACTTC	CSARGSGSGYEQYF
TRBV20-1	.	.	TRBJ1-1	TGCAGTGCTCTAAGGGGGGCGAACACTGAAGCTTTCTTT	CSALRGANTEAFF
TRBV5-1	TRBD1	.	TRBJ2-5	TGCGCCAGCAGCCTTTCCGTGGGACAGGGGTCCCACCAAGAGACCCAGTACTTC	CASSLSVGQGSHQETQYF
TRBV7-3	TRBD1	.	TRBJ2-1	TGTGCCAGCAGGCAGGGGGTCTACAATGAGCAGTTCTTC	CASRQGVYNEQFF
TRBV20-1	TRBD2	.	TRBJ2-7	TGCAGTGCTAGTCTAGCGGGAGGCTACGAGCAGTACTTC	CSASLAGGYEQYF
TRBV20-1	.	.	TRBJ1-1	TGCAGTGCTAGAGATCGGTTTGGGGCGTTTCCCCTCTCGAACACTGAAGCTTTCTTT	CSARDRFGAFPLSNTEAFF
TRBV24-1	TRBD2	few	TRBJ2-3	TGTGCCACCAGTGATGTGGGACTAGGGGGCACAGATACGCAGTATTTT	CATSDVGLGGTDTQYF
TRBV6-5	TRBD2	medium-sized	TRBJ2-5	TGTGCCAGCACCGTTAGCGGGGGCGAGACCCAGTACTTC	CASTVSGGETQYF
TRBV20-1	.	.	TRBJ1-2	TGCAGTGCTAGAGGGGTCAGGGATGGCTACACCTTC	CSARGVRDGYTF
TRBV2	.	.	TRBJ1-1	TGTGCCAGCAGTAGCCCCCGTCAGGGCACTGAAGCTTTCTTT	CASSSPRQGTEAFF
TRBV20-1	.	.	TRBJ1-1	TGCAGTGCTAGAGAAGTCTGGGGGGCGAACACTGAAGCTTTCTTT	CSAREVWGANTEAFF
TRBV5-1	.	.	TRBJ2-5	TGCGCCAGCAGGTCCGCTATCGGGGAGACCCAGTACTTC	CASRSAIGETQYF
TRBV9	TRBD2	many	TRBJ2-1	TGTGCCAGCAGCGTTACTAGCGGGGATTACAATGAGCAGTTCTTC	CASSVTSGDYNEQFF
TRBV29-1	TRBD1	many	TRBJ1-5	TGCAGCGTTGCGGGACAGGGAAGGGATCAGCCCCAGCATTTT	CSVAGQGRDQPQHF
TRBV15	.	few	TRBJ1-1	TGTGCCACCCGGGCTGCCCGCGAAGCTTTCTTT	CATRAAREAFF
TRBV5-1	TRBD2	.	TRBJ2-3	TGCGCCAGCAGCTCGGGACTAGCGGGGAGCACAGATACGCAGTATTTT	CASSSGLAGSTDTQYF
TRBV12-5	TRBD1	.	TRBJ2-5	TGTGCTAGTGGTTTGGGACAGGGGGCGCAGACCCAGTACTTC	CASGLGQGAQTQYF
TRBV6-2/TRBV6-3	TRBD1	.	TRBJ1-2	TGTGCCAGCAGAACGGGACAGCAACCCAACTATGGCTACACCTTC	CASRTGQQPNYGYTF
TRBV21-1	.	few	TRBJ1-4	TGTGCCAGCAGCAAGAGGGACAGGGTGGGAAAACTGTTTTTT	CASSKRDRVGKLFF
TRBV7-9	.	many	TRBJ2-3	TGTGCCAGCAGCCCCCGTGGCCCAGATACGCAGTATTTT	CASSPRGPDTQYF
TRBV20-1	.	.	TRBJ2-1	TGCAGTGCTGGGGGGGCTAGCGCGTACAATGAGCAGTTCTTC	CSAGGASAYNEQFF
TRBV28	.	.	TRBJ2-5	TGTGCCAGCAGGAAGGTAAATGAAGAGACCCAGTACTTC	CASRKVNEETQYF
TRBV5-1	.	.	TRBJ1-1	TGCGCCAGCAGCTTGGAGGCAGGGATGACTGAAGCTTTCTTT	CASSLEAGMTEAFF
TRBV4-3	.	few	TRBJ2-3	TGCGCCAGCAGCCAAGATCAGGCCCTGCCGCAGTATTTT	CASSQDQALPQYF
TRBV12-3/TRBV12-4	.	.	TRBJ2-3	TGTGCCAGCACCCGGGCGGGCGAAGATACGCAGTATTTT	CASTRAGEDTQYF
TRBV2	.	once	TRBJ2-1	TGTGCCAGCAGGACCTACAATGAGCAGTTCTTC	CASRTYNEQFF
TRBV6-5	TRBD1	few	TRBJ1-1	TGTGCCAGCAGACCTGGGACAGCTAATGAAGCTTTCTTT	CASRPGTANEAFF
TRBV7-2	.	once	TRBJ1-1	TGTGCCAGCAGCACCCAGGTCGGCACTGAAGCTTTCTTT	CASSTQVGTEAFF
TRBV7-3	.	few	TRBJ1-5	TGTGCCAGCACTGACAGGTACTATAGCAATCAGCCCCAGCATTTT	CASTDRYYSNQPQHF
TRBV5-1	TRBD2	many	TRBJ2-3	TGCGCCAGCAGCTTGAACGGGAGGGATACGCAGTATTTT	CASSLNGRDTQYF
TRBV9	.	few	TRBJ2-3	TGTGCCAGCAGCGTAGAGCCAGAGCAAGATACGCAGTATTTT	CASSVEPEQDTQYF
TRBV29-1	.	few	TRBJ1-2	TGCAGCGTGGAGAAGGAAGGAGTTGTTCACACCTTC	CSVEKEGVVHTF
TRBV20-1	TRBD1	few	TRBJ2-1	TGCAGTGCTCCGGACGCGGGACAGGGAGGGAATGAGCAGTTCTTC	CSAPDAGQGGNEQFF
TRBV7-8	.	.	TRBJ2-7	TGTGCCAGCAGCTTATCCTTCCGGGACTTATCGTACGAGCAGTACTTC	CASSLSFRDLSYEQYF
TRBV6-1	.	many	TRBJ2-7	TGTGCCAGCAGATTCGACGGGCCCTACGAGCAGTACTTC	CASRFDGPYEQYF
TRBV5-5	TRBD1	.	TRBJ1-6	TGTGCCAGCAGCTTCTTTCCAGGGGGCGATTCACCCCTCCACTTT	CASSFFPGGDSPLHF
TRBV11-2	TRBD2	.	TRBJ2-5	TGTGCCAGCAGTCTTATGTCCAGCGGGGGGCTCGGGACCCAGTACTTC	CASSLMSSGGLGTQYF
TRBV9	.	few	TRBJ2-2	TGTGCCAGCAGCGAGTGGTCTCTGGGGCCCGGGGAGCTGTTTTTT	CASSEWSLGPGELFF
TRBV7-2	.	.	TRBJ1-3	TGTGCCAGCAGTCTCACAGCCTCTGGAAACACCATATATTTT	CASSLTASGNTIYF